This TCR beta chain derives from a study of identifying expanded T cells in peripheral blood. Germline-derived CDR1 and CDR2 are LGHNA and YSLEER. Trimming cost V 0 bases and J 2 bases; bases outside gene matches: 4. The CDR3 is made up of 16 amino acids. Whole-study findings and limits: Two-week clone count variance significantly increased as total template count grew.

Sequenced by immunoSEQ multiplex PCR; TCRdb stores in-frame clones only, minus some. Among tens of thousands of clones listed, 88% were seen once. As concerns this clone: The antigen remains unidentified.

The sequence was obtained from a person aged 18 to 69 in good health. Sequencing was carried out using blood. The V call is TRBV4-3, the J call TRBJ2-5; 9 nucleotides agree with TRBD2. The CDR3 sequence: CASSQDWLAGQETQYF. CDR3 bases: TGCGCCAGCAGCCAAGATTGGCTAGCGGGACAAGAGACCCAGTACTTC.